This note documents a single TCR beta chain sequence. Its target is unknown. This entry is derived from a study of T cell repertoires in cytomegalovirus infection. Points from the study as a whole: HLA-C-restricted CMV clonotypes gave the most frequent clonotype in two of eight donors.

TCRdb redid the calling of the reads with MiXCR, one entry per CDR3 protein. The sample holds approximately 700,000 distinct CDR3 sequences, roughly 36% seen once. Trimming left V 7 bases short and J 3 bases short, with 12 bases between. The CDR3 runs 13 residues. CDR1 and CDR2 (germline): MNHNS, SASEGT. The source material was PBMCs. The chain has TRBV6-1 and TRBJ1-2, with D unresolved. The origin of this receptor is a human donor in good health (CMV status not recorded). Some clones in this sample may be carry-over from other donors' samples. The CDR3 reads CASMRFSDYGYTF. The DNA of the CDR3 is TGTGCCAGCATGCGGTTTAGTGACTATGGCTACACCTTC.